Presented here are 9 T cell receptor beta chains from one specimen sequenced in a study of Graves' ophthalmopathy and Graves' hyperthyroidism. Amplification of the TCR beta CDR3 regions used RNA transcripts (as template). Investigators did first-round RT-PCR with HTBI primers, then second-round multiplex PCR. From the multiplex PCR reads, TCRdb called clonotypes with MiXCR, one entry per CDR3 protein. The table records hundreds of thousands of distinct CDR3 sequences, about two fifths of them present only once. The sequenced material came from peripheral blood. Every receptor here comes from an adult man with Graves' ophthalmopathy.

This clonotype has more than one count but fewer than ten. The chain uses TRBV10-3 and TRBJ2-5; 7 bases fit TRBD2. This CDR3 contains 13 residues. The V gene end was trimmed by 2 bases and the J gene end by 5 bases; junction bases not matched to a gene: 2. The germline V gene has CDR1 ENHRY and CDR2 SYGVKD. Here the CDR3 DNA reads TGTGCCATCAGTGAGAATAGCGGGGAGACCCAGTACTTC. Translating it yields CAISENSGETQYF.

For the CDR3, the DNA is TGTGCCAGCAGCTCTCCAGGGAGTAGCAATCAGCCCCAGTACTTC. As protein: CASSSPGSSNQPQYF. The V and J genes are TRBV7-2 and TRBJ2-5; D may be TRBD1 or TRBD2 (5 bases each). The CDR3 totals 15 residues. Trimming stripped 4 bases from V and 9 bases from J, with 21 bases between. From germline, CDR1 is SGHTA and CDR2 FQGNSA.

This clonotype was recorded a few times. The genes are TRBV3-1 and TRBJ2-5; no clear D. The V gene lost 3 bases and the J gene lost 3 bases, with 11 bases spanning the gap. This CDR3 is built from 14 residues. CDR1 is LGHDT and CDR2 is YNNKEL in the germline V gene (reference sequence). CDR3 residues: CASSQSVGEETQYF. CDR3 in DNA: TGTGCCAGCAGCCAGTCCGTGGGCGAAGAGACCCAGTACTTC.

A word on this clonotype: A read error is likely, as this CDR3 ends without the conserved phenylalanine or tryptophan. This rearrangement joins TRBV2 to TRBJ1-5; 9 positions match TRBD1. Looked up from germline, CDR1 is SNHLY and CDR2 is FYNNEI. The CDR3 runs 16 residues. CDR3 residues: CVSSRTGDDSNQPQHL. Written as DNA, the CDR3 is TGTGTCAGCAGTCGGACAGGGGACGATAGCAATCAGCCCCAGCATCTT.

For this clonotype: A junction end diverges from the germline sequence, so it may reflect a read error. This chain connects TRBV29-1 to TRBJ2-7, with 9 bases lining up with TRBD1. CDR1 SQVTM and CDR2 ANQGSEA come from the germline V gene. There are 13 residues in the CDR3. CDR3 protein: CAWSRTGDNEQYF. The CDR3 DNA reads TGTGCCTGGAGTCGGACAGGGGATAACGAGCAGTACTTC.

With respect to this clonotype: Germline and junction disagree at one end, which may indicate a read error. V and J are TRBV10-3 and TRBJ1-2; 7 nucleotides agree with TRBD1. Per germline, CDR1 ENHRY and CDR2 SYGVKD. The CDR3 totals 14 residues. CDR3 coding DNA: TGTGCCAGCAGTCGGGACAGAAAGTACTATGGCTACACCTTC. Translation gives CASSRDRKYYGYTF.

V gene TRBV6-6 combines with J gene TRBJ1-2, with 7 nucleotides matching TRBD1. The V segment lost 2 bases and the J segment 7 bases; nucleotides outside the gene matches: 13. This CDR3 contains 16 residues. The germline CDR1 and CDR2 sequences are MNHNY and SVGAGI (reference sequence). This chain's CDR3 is CASSYGGADRAGGYTF. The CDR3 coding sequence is TGTGCCAGCAGTTACGGGGGCGCCGACAGGGCCGGTGGCTACACCTTC.

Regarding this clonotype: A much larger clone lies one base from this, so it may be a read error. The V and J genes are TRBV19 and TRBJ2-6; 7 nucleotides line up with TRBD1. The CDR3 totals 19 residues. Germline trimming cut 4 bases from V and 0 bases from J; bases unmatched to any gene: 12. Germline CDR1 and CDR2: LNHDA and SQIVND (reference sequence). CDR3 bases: TGTGCCAGTAGTACAGCGTTGGGGACAGTGGGCTCTGGGGCCAACGTCCTGACTTTC. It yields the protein CASSTALGTVGSGANVLTF. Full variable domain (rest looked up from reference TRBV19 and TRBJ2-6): DGGITQSPKYLFRKEGQNVTLSCEQNLNHDAMYWYRQDPGQGLRLIYYSQIVNDFQKGDIAEGYSVSREKKESFPLTVTSAQKNPTAFYLCASSTALGTVGSGANVLTFGAGSRLTVL.

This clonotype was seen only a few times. The CDR3 DNA sequence: TGTGCCAGCAGTTCCAGACAGGGGGCTTTTGACGAGCAGTACTTC. It is translated as CASSSRQGAFDEQYF. The chain is built from TRBV7-3 and TRBJ2-7, with 10 bases that match TRBD1. Germline V gives CDR1 SGHTA, CDR2 FQGTGA. Losses at the gene ends were 6 bases for V and 5 bases for J; bases not matched to a gene: 10. The CDR3 is made up of 15 amino acids.